Listed below are T cell receptor beta chains from one sample, sequenced in a study of sequential checkpoint blockade in melanoma. The protocol was immunoSEQ multiplex PCR, while the TCRdb copy is restricted to in-frame clones and leaves out a portion. The sample holds around 9,300 clones, 27% seen once. The material was tumor tissue (inferred from file names), obtained from a patient given nivolumab and ipilimumab in sequence. These receptors were collected from a human donor with melanoma. The CDR3 runs from the conserved cysteine through the conserved F or W. A D gene is named only where the DNA matches it firmly. Clone size, where shown, is once, few, many, or a class for clones that have expanded.

clone_size,v_call,j_call,d_call,cdr3_nt,cdr3_aa
once,TRBV5-1,TRBJ2-1,-,TGCGCCAGCAGCTTATGGGGGGTACTAAGCTCCTACAATGAGCAGTTCTTC,CASSLWGVLSSYNEQFF
few,TRBV11-3,TRBJ2-5,-,TGTGCCAGCAGCTTGATTAGGGGCCCTCAAGAGACCCAGTACTTC,CASSLIRGPQETQYF
-,TRBV6-8,TRBJ2-7,-,TGTGCCAGCAGTTACGCCGGGACCGACGAAAACTACGAGCAGTACTTC,CASSYAGTDENYEQYF
few,TRBV6-8,TRBJ2-4,-,TGTGCCAGCAGTGCCGAGTATATTACTCAGTACTTC,CASSAEYITQYF
-,TRBV7-6,TRBJ1-4,TRBD1,TGTGCCAGCAGCAGTACAGGGGGCATGGGGGAAAAACTGTTTTTT,CASSSTGGMGEKLFF
few,TRBV7-1,TRBJ1-1,-,TGTGCCAGCAGCTTTATTATGAACACTGAAGCTTTCTTT,CASSFIMNTEAFF
-,TRBV14,TRBJ1-2,-,TGTGCCAGCAGCCGAAACAGGGAAGGCTACACCTTC,CASSRNREGYTF
once,TRBV29-1,TRBJ1-5,-,TGCAGCGTTGTCCCGGGGGCAGGAGGAAATCAGCCCCAGCATTTT,CSVVPGAGGNQPQHF
few,TRBV5-1,TRBJ1-2,-,TGCGCCAGCAGCTTCCAAACCGGGACGCAATATAACTATGGCTACACCTTC,CASSFQTGTQYNYGYTF
-,TRBV28,TRBJ1-4,-,TGTGCCAGCAAGATGGGGGGGGACAATGAAAAACTGTTTTTT,CASKMGGDNEKLFF
many,TRBV4-1,TRBJ1-2,-,TGCGCCAGCAGCCAGGTCGGGGGCGAGAGTTTATCAGGAGGCTACACCTTC,CASSQVGGESLSGGYTF
few,TRBV18,TRBJ1-1,-,TGTGCCAGCTCACCACTTTCTTTGGGGCGCGGGGATGCTGACACTGAAGCTTTCTTT,CASSPLSLGRGDADTEAFF
-,TRBV29-1,TRBJ1-2,-,TGCAGCGTTGAAGAGGGCCAGGGTTATGGCTACACCTTC,CSVEEGQGYGYTF
-,TRBV6-8,TRBJ1-1,-,TGTGCCATCAGGGGTCTGAATTTGAACACTGAAGCTTTCTTT,CAIRGLNLNTEAFF
-,TRBV23-1,TRBJ1-6,-,TGCGCCAGCAGCTTAGGTGGGGATTCACCCCTCCACTTT,CASSLGGDSPLHF
few,TRBV9,TRBJ2-1,TRBD2,TGTGCCAGCAGCGTGCGGGGGAGCTCCTACAATGAGCAGTTCTTC,CASSVRGSSYNEQFF
-,TRBV13,TRBJ2-7,-,TGTGCCAGCAGCCCCACGAGGAGGTTCCAATCCTACGAGCAGTACTTC,CASSPTRRFQSYEQYF
many,TRBV11-3,TRBJ2-3,-,TGTGCCAGCAGCTCGTTAAAAGACCGACCTAGCACAGATACGCAGTATTTT,CASSSLKDRPSTDTQYF
many,TRBV7-1,TRBJ1-2,TRBD1,TGTGCCAGCAGCCCGGACAGGCTGGGTGGCTACACCTTC,CASSPDRLGGYTF
few,TRBV11-3,TRBJ2-7,TRBD2,TGTGCCAGCAGCTTGGCGGGGGATATTGATGTCGTCTACGAGCAGTACTTC,CASSLAGDIDVVYEQYF
-,TRBV19,TRBJ1-1,TRBD1,TGTGCCAGTAGTCCACGGGACAGGGACATTGCTTTCTTT,CASSPRDRDIAFF
many,TRBV2,TRBJ2-3,-,TGTGCCAGCAGTGAAGGCTTAACGGTCCCACCGCAGTATTTT,CASSEGLTVPPQYF
-,TRBV6-8,TRBJ2-3,-,TGTGCCAGCCGGAGGGGGGGCCCCACAGATACGCAGTATTTT,CASRRGGPTDTQYF
few,TRBV18,TRBJ1-4,-,TGTGCCAGCTCACCAAGTCAGGGAACTAATGAAAAACTGTTTTTT,CASSPSQGTNEKLFF
few,TRBV6-8,TRBJ1-4,-,TGTGCCAGCAGTTACTTCGTGGACAGCTCAACTAATGAAAAACTGTTTTTT,CASSYFVDSSTNEKLFF
-,TRBV9,TRBJ1-2,TRBD1,TGTGCCAGCGGAAGTGACAGGGGTCGTTACACCTTC,CASGSDRGRYTF
-,TRBV5-1,TRBJ1-1,-,TGCGCCAGCAGCTTGGCCGACCAGAACACTGAAGCTTTCTTT,CASSLADQNTEAFF
-,TRBV18,TRBJ2-1,-,TGTGCCAGCTCACCACCACACTCCTACAATGAGCAGTTCTTC,CASSPPHSYNEQFF
few,TRBV6-8,TRBJ1-5,-,TGTGCCAGCACCAGAGGGACACACCTAGGGGGCAATCAGCCCCAGCATTTT,CASTRGTHLGGNQPQHF
-,TRBV28,TRBJ1-6,-,TGTGCCAGCAGTTTATTCCCCCGTCTACTAGTTGATTCACCCCTCCACTTT,CASSLFPRLLVDSPLHF
-,TRBV19,TRBJ2-1,-,TGTGCCAGTAGTGGAGGGACCAGAAACAATGAGCAGTTCTTC,CASSGGTRNNEQFF
-,TRBV14,TRBJ1-2,-,TGTGCCAGCAGCCCTACAGCCTCCTATGGCTACACCTTC,CASSPTASYGYTF
-,TRBV18,TRBJ1-5,TRBD1,TGTGCCAGCTCACAACAGGGGGGGAATCAGCCCCAGCATTTT,CASSQQGGNQPQHF
-,TRBV5-1,TRBJ1-1,-,TGCGCCAGCAGCTTGGGGTGGGTAAACACTGAAGCTTTCTTT,CASSLGWVNTEAFF
few,TRBV4-1,TRBJ1-4,-,TGCGCCAGCAGCCCGAGGGGGTATCAAAATGAAAAACTGTTTTTT,CASSPRGYQNEKLFF
medium-sized,TRBV6-8,TRBJ1-2,-,TGTGCCAGCAGTTACCTTAGCCAAGTAAGAGCTAACTATGGCTACACCTTC,CASSYLSQVRANYGYTF
many,TRBV9,TRBJ1-1,TRBD1,TGTGCCAGCAGCGACGACAGGGCGGGTTACACTGAAGCTTTCTTT,CASSDDRAGYTEAFF
-,TRBV18,TRBJ2-5,-,TGTGCCAGCTCAGCTCACCAGGGGGAGACCCAGTACTTC,CASSAHQGETQYF
-,TRBV18,TRBJ1-2,-,TGTGCCAGCTCGGCGACTCAAGAGTCCTATGGCTACACCTTC,CASSATQESYGYTF
many,TRBV11-3,TRBJ2-1,TRBD1,TGTGCCAGCAGCCCGCCGGGACAGGTTTTTGAGCAGTTCTTC,CASSPPGQVFEQFF
-,TRBV5-1,TRBJ1-2,-,TGCGCCAGCAGCACAACAGGGATTGAAGGTGGCTACACCTTC,CASSTTGIEGGYTF
-,TRBV5-1,TRBJ1-2,-,TGCGCCAGCAGCTTGGATTCACCCCTCTATGGCTACACCTTC,CASSLDSPLYGYTF
-,TRBV5-1,TRBJ2-5,-,TGCGCCAGCAGCGCACAGACAGTTGCGCAGACCCAGTACTTC,CASSAQTVAQTQYF
few,TRBV6-8,TRBJ2-6,TRBD1,TGTGCCATCAGTTCCGGACAGGCTGGGGCCAACGTCCTGACTTTC,CAISSGQAGANVLTF
medium-sized,TRBV6-8,TRBJ1-3,-,TGTGCCAGCACCCAAAGCATAGGTCCTGGAAACACCATATATTTT,CASTQSIGPGNTIYF
-,TRBV6-8,TRBJ2-3,-,TGTGCCAGCAGTTCCCGGCCCATAAACAGGGAAGCAGATACGCAGTATTTT,CASSSRPINREADTQYF
-,TRBV25-1,TRBJ1-2,TRBD1,TGTGCCAGCAGTGAACAGGACAGGGGGTACGGCGGCTACACCTTC,CASSEQDRGYGGYTF
-,TRBV18,TRBJ1-2,-,TGTGCCAGCTCACCACGAGCTGATTATGGCTACACCTTC,CASSPRADYGYTF
-,TRBV15,TRBJ2-2,TRBD1,TGTGCCACCAGCAGGGACAGGGCCACCGGGGAGCTGTTTTTT,CATSRDRATGELFF
-,TRBV11-3,TRBJ1-6,-,TGTGCCAGCAGCTTAACCTCCGGGGTGGGAATTCACCCCCAACTCCACTTT,CASSLTSGVGIHPQLHF
many,TRBV7-7,TRBJ2-5,-,TGTGCCAGCAGCTTTCCCCAGTTAGGGGAGACCCAGTACTTC,CASSFPQLGETQYF
-,TRBV19,TRBJ2-7,-,TGTGCCAGTAGTATAGCCTGGGGTAACGAGCAGTACTTC,CASSIAWGNEQYF